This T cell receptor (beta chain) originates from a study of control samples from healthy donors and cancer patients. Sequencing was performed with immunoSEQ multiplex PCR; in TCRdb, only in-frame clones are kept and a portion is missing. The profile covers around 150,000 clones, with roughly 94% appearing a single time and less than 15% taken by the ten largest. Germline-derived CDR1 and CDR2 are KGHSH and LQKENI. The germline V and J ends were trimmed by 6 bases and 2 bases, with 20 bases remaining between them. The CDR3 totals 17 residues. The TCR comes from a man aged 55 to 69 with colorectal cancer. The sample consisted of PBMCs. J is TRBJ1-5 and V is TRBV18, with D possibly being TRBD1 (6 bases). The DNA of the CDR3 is TGTGCCAGCTCGAATAGTGAGGGGGGCAGGGGCAATCAGCCCCAGCATTTT. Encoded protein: CASSNSEGGRGNQPQHF.